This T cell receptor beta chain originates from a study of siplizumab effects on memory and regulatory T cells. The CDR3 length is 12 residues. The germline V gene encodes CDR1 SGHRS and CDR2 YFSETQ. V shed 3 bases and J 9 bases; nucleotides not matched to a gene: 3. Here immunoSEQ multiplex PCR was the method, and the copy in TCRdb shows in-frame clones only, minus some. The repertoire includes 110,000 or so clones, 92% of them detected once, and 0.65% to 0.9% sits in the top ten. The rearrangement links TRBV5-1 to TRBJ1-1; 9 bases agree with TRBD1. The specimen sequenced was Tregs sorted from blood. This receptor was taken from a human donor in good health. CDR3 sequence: CASSSGTGKAFF. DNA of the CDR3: TGCGCCAGCAGCTCGGGGACAGGGAAAGCTTTCTTT.